One and the same sample provided the 14 T cell receptor beta chains below, sequenced in a study of CD8 T cells in ankylosing spondylitis. MiXCR, run by TCRdb on the 5' RACE reads, gives a single entry per CDR3 protein. The table includes roughly 180,000 distinct CDR3 sequences, approximately 13% detected once. Sequences were obtained from blood, either unsorted or a sorted T cell fraction (not recorded which). These receptor sequences come from a female donor with ankylosing spondylitis or in good health (not recorded which).

This clonotype was found many times. V gene TRBV2 combines with J gene TRBJ1-1; no clear D. This CDR3 has 12 amino acids. The germline V and J ends were trimmed by 5 bases and 6 bases, with 10 bases remaining between them. CDR1 is SNHLY, CDR2 FYNNEI, per germline. DNA of the CDR3: TGTGCCAGCAGTTCCCCTGGCCCTGAAGCTTTCTTT. It codes for CASSSPGPEAFF.

A word on this clonotype: A much larger clone lies a single base off, so this may be a read error. The chain combines TRBV20-1 with TRBJ2-2, with 11 bases aligning to TRBD2. Germline V gene sequence: CDR1 DFQATT, CDR2 SNEGSKA (reference sequence). This CDR3 is built from 14 residues. The chain's CDR3 is CGLLAGDGTGELLF. The CDR3 bases are TGCGGTTTACTAGCGGGAGATGGCACCGGGGAGCTGCTTTTT.

In regard to this clonotype: A much larger clone is a single base away; this may be a read error. The genes are TRBV20-1 and TRBJ1-2, with TRBD1 as a possible D gene (5 bases). The CDR3 contains 13 residues. CDR1 is DFQATT and CDR2 is SNEGSKA in the germline V gene (reference sequence). CDR3 loop: CSTSPTAFYGYTF. As DNA, the CDR3 is TGCAGTACTAGCCCGACAGCCTTCTATGGCTACACCTTC.

This clonotype was observed a few times. A single base separates this from a much larger clone, so it may be a read error. The CDR3 loop is CASSFPTRGEYGYTF. The CDR3, as DNA: TGTGCCAGCAGCTTCCCGACAAGGGGGGAGTATGGCTACACCTTC. The chain has TRBV7-9 and TRBJ1-2; perhaps TRBD1 as D (6 bases). Per the germline V gene, CDR1 is SEHNR and CDR2 is FQNEAQ (reference sequence). This CDR3 spans 15 amino acids. V was pared by 3 bases and J by 5 bases, with 16 bases between.

The chain's CDR3 is CASSAAGQGVLGYTF. DNA of the CDR3: TGTGCCAGCAGCGCGGCTGGACAGGGGGTACTTGGCTACACCTTC. This rearrangement joins TRBV5-6 to TRBJ1-2, with 10 bases aligning to TRBD1. This CDR3 is 15 amino acids long. Germline values: CDR1 SGHDT, CDR2 YYEEEE. The ends lost 4 bases at V and 7 bases at J; junction bases unmatched: 10.

This clonotype was seen only a few times. The chain carries TRBV5-1 and TRBJ2-2, with D unclear. Trimming left V 0 bases short and J 4 bases short, with 7 bases between. Germline V lookup: CDR1 SGHRS, CDR2 YFSETQ. This CDR3 contains 14 residues. The CDR3 loop is CASSLGVPTGELFF. The DNA for the CDR3 is TGCGCCAGCAGCTTGGGGGTTCCCACCGGGGAGCTGTTTTTT.

The table lists this clonotype with many counts. The chain combines TRBV12-3 or TRBV12-4 with TRBJ2-3; D is undetermined. This CDR3 is built from 14 residues. The ends were cut back, 5 bases at V and 4 bases at J, with 13 bases in the middle. CDR3 sequence reads: CASSARTLPDTQYF. CDR3 nucleotide sequence: TGTGCCAGCAGTGCTCGGACCCTACCAGATACGCAGTATTTT.

This clonotype was picked up many times. The rearrangement joins TRBV20-1 to TRBJ2-1; no firm D call. Germline V gives CDR1 DFQATT, CDR2 SNEGSKA (reference sequence). V lost 2 bases to trimming and J lost 5 bases, with 10 bases between them. The CDR3 loop spans 13 amino acids. CDR3 amino acids: CSARQRVHNEQFF. For the CDR3, the DNA is TGCAGTGCTAGACAGCGTGTCCACAATGAGCAGTTCTTC.

The chain employs TRBV7-9 and TRBJ2-1; tentative D call: TRBD2 (5 bases). Per germline, CDR1 SEHNR and CDR2 FQNEAQ (reference sequence). V was cut by 5 bases and J by 0 bases, with 11 bases left in between. The CDR3 contains 15 residues. The CDR3 here is CASSPTGTSYNEQFF. The CDR3 bases are TGTGCCAGCAGCCCCACGGGAACCTCCTACAATGAGCAGTTCTTC.

This clonotype was seen ten or more times. This sequence joins TRBV28 and TRBJ1-2; D gene uncertain. Germline-derived CDR1 and CDR2 are MDHEN and SYDVKM. Trimming cost V 1 base and J 8 bases, with 11 bases left between them. This CDR3 region has 13 residues. CDR3 protein: CASSLFSGLGYTF. In nucleotides, the CDR3 is TGTGCCAGCAGTTTATTTTCAGGTTTAGGCTACACCTTC.

On this clonotype itself: A much more abundant neighbour one base away suggests this may be a read error. The V gene is TRBV28, the J gene TRBJ2-3, with D possibly matching TRBD2 (5 bases). Germline CDR1 reads MDHEN; CDR2 reads SYDVKM. V gave up 10 bases and J gave up 4 bases, with 21 bases separating them. CDR3 length: 15 amino acids. CDR3 DNA: TGTGCCACCCAAAGCCCCGAGACTAAGGCAGATACGCAGTATTTT. This sequence encodes CATQSPETKADTQYF.

This clonotype has a handful of counts. The V call is TRBV27, the J call TRBJ2-7, with no clear D. The V and J ends lost 0 bases and 3 bases respectively, with 12 bases between them. The CDR3 is 15 amino acids. Germline V gene sequence: CDR1 MNHEY, CDR2 SMNVEV (reference sequence). CDR3 DNA: TGTGCCAGCAGTTTATCGGTGGAAAACGTCTACGAGCAGTACTTC. Protein sequence: CASSLSVENVYEQYF.

As for this clonotype: One base away lies a much larger clone, so this may be a sequencing read error. The CDR3 here is CASRHRENRPQHF. The CDR3 region has the DNA TGTGCCAGCAGGCACCGGGAAAATCGGCCCCAGCATTTT. The V and J genes are TRBV27 and TRBJ1-5; D remains ambiguous. This CDR3 region has 13 residues. Germline V gene data show CDR1 as MNHEY and CDR2 as SMNVEV (reference sequence).

This clonotype has a count of ten or more. The V gene is TRBV5-1, the J gene TRBJ2-1; 7 bases match TRBD1. Trimming at V came to 3 bases and at J to 9 bases, leaving 18 bases not matched to a gene. Germline V CDR1 and CDR2: SGHRS, YFSETQ. The CDR3 consists of 17 residues. The CDR3 nucleotides are TGCGCCAGCAGCTCGTATCCACAGGGGATAGGGGTCACTGAGCAGTTCTTC. It codes for CASSSYPQGIGVTEQFF.